This TCR beta chain was recovered during a study of breast tumors, draining lymph nodes, adjacent tissues. Study-wide points: Tumor T cell lymph node origin was a supported hypothesis, not proven. Tumors had less TCR diversity than lymph nodes, more than nontumor tissue. The data were judged consistent with most tumor T cells coming from lymph node and expanding in tumor. Luminal-like breast cancer showed significantly higher tumor–nontumor repertoire similarity than basal-like.

Axillary draining lymph nodes of breast cancer patients supplied the node samples. The CDR3 contains 15 residues. Germline CDR1 reads WSHSY; CDR2 reads SAAADI. TCRdb re-called the multiplex PCR reads through MiXCR, storing one row per CDR3 protein. The repertoire consists of 100,000 or so distinct CDR3 sequences, with 21% occurring once and the leading ten covering roughly 1.3%. For this clonotype: What it recognizes is unknown. Given a much more abundant clone one base away, this may be a read error.

Sequences were obtained from axillary lymph node tissue. This TCR derives from a female donor with breast cancer. Some clones in this sample may be carry-over from other donors' samples. J is TRBJ1-4 and V is TRBV10-2; D unclear. The CDR3 loop reads CASSYSPLANEKLFF. The CDR3 coding sequence is TGTGCCAGCAGTTACTCGCCTCTAGCTAATGAAAAACTGTTTTTT.